The 13 T cell receptor beta chains below were found in one sample sequenced in a study of beta chain features in type 1 diabetes. Points from the study as a whole: In all four CD4+ subsets, TCRB CDR3 length was significantly, moderately reduced in type 1 diabetes.

These receptors' targets are unknown. Isolated RNA was reverse transcribed in full, so expressed TCRB transcripts were sequenced. This table comes from immunoSEQ multiplex PCR, and its TCRdb copy is limited to in-frame clones, with some not included. This table holds some 660,000 clones, over 12% found once. Sequencing used naive CD4+ T cells from blood. These receptors came from a man between 18 and 35 years old with type 1 diabetes.

The gene calls are TRBV7-2 and TRBJ1-3, with D unclear. There are 15 residues in the CDR3. The V gene lost 2 bases and the J gene lost 2 bases, with 10 bases spanning the gap. Germline CDR1 SGHTA, CDR2 FQGNSA. CDR3 amino acids: CASSLPRGTGNTIYF. As DNA, the CDR3 is TGTGCCAGCAGCTTACCCCGGGGTACTGGAAACACCATATATTTT.

The V and J genes are TRBV29-1 and TRBJ1-2; TRBD1 agrees at 7 bases. This CDR3 spans 21 amino acids. Germline V gene data show CDR1 as SQVTM and CDR2 as ANQGSEA. With 7 bases clipped from V and 8 bases from J, the junction kept 37 bases outside the gene matches. As DNA, the CDR3 is TGCAGCGCCCCTGAGGTGGGTGGGTCACAGGGGTCCCCCTCTTTTGGACGCGGCTACACCTTC. It translates to CSAPEVGGSQGSPSFGRGYTF.

The rearrangement uses TRBV21-1 and TRBJ2-3; the listed D gene, TRBD2, was not tested against the DNA. TRBV21-1 has pseudogene status. The CDR3 totals 15 residues. CDR3 DNA sequence: TGTGCCAGCAGCAACCCCCTAACTAGCACAGATACGCAGTATTTT. Translated: CASSNPLTSTDTQYF.

In this sample, this clone turned up a few times. The J gene is TRBJ1-1, the V gene TRBV19; D is perhaps TRBD1 (6 bases). The CDR3 totals 15 residues. The ends were cut back, 1 base at V and 4 bases at J, with 13 bases in the middle. Germline CDR1 and CDR2: LNHDA and SQIVND (reference sequence). CDR3 sequence: CASSIVGQPRTEAFF. In DNA, the CDR3 is TGTGCCAGTAGTATAGTCGGACAGCCCCGCACTGAAGCTTTCTTT. Supplemented by reference TRBV19 and TRBJ1-1, the full variable domain reads DGGITQSPKYLFRKEGQNVTLSCEQNLNHDAMYWYRQDPGQGLRLIYYSQIVNDFQKGDIAEGYSVSREKKESFPLTVTSAQKNPTAFYLCASSIVGQPRTEAFFGQGTRLTVV.

This chain uses TRBV30 with TRBJ2-3; 10 nucleotides agree with TRBD2. The CDR3 length is 15 residues. Trimming cost V 1 base and J 4 bases; bases outside gene matches: 5. Germline V gene sequence: CDR1 GTSNPN, CDR2 SVGIG (reference sequence). CDR3 sequence reads: CAWSAGSGGADTQYF. The CDR3 bases are TGTGCCTGGAGTGCCGGGAGCGGGGGGGCAGATACGCAGTATTTT.

This clone turned up a few times. The chain combines TRBV29-1 with TRBJ1-1; possibly TRBD1 for D (5 bases). The CDR3 length is 13 residues. The germline V and J ends were trimmed by 7 bases and 2 bases, with 14 bases remaining between them. Looked up from germline, CDR1 is SQVTM and CDR2 is ANQGSEA. CDR3 loop: CSALDNLNTEAFF. The CDR3 DNA follows: TGCAGCGCCCTGGACAACCTAAACACTGAAGCTTTCTTT.

The genes are TRBV7-2 and TRBJ1-4; D is uncertain. V was trimmed by 6 bases and J by 8 bases, leaving 16 bases between them. The CDR3 runs to 14 residues. The germline V gene encodes CDR1 SGHTA and CDR2 FQGNSA. The CDR3 DNA is TGTGCCAGCAGTGGCGGGAGGGCTCGGGAAAAACTGTTTTTT. This encodes CASSGGRAREKLFF.

V is TRBV29-1 and J is TRBJ1-2, with D tentatively TRBD1 (5 bases). CDR1 and CDR2 (germline): SQVTM, ANQGSEA. V was cut by 3 bases and J by 7 bases, with 15 bases left in between. This CDR3 region has 13 residues. CDR3 residues: CSVEVQGSAGYTF. The CDR3 DNA reads TGCAGCGTTGAGGTGCAGGGCTCGGCTGGCTACACCTTC.

This rearrangement joins TRBV5-1 to TRBJ1-1, with 7 bases that match TRBD1. The CDR3 is 14 residues long. The junction had 4 bases not matched to a gene; V was cut back by 3 bases and J by 2 bases. The germline CDR1 and CDR2 sequences are SGHRS and YFSETQ. CDR3 DNA: TGCGCCAGCAGCTGGAGACAGGGCAACACTGAAGCTTTCTTT. Residues: CASSWRQGNTEAFF.

This sequence joins TRBV28 and TRBJ2-3; 11 bases map to TRBD1. The CDR3 has 14 residues. V gave up 5 bases and J gave up 9 bases; unmatched junction bases: 7. In germline, CDR1 is MDHEN, CDR2 SYDVKM. For the CDR3, the DNA is TGTGCCAGCAGTCCCCGGGACAGGGGGGAAACGCAGTATTTT. Translating gives CASSPRDRGETQYF.

This clone showed up just a few times. The CDR3 here is CASSELYGRGHEQFF. CDR3 DNA sequence: TGCGCCAGCAGTGAACTGTATGGCAGGGGTCATGAGCAGTTCTTC. This chain uses TRBV10-1 with TRBJ2-1, with TRBD1 as a possible D gene (6 bases). Germline CDR1 WNHNN, CDR2 SYGVQD (reference sequence). The CDR3 has 15 residues. Trimming removed 3 bases at V and 8 bases at J, with 17 bases between.

V gene TRBV11-2 combines with J gene TRBJ2-3; D possibly matches TRBD1 or TRBD2 (5 bases each). Germline V CDR1 and CDR2: SGHAT, FQNNGV. The V and J ends lost 5 bases and 0 bases respectively, with 15 bases between them. This CDR3 contains 16 residues. The CDR3 here is CASSPTGLHSTDTQYF. CDR3 nucleotides: TGTGCCAGCAGCCCCACAGGACTCCATAGCACAGATACGCAGTATTTT.

This clone came up a few times. The genes are TRBV30 and TRBJ2-1, with D perhaps being TRBD1 or TRBD2 (6 bases each). The CDR3 consists of 17 residues. Germline assignment: CDR1 GTSNPN and CDR2 SVGIG (reference sequence). V was clipped by 0 bases and J by 9 bases, with 24 bases between them. CDR3: CAWSVRGAFGTLGEQFF. As DNA, the CDR3 is TGTGCCTGGAGTGTCAGGGGCGCATTCGGGACTTTGGGTGAGCAGTTCTTC.